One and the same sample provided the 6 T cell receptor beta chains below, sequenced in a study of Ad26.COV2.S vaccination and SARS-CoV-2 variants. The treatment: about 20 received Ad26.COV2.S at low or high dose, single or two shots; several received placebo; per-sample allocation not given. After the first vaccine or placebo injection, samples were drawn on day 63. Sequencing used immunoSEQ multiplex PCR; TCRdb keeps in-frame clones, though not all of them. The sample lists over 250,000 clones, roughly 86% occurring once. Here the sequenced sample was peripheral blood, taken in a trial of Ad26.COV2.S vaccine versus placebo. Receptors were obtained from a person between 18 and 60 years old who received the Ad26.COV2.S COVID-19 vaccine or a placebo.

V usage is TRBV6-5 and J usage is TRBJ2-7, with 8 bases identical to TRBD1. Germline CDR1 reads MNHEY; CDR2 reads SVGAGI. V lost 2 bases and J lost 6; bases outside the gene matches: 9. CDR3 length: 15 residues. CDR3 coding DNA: TGTGCCAGCAGTTACGGCAGGGGGCGTCTCGGCGAGCAGTACTTC. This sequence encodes CASSYGRGRLGEQYF.

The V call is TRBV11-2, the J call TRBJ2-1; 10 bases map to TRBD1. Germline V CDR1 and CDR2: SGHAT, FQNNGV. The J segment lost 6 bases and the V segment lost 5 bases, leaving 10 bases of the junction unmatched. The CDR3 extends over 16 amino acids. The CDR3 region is CASSAGDRGRSNEQFF. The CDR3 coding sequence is TGTGCCAGCAGCGCAGGAGACAGGGGGCGATCCAATGAGCAGTTCTTC.

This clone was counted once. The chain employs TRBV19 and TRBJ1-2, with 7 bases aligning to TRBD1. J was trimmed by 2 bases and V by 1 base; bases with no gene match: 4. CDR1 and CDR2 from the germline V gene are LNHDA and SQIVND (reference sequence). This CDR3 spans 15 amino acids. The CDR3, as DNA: TGTGCCAGTAGTATAGGCCAGGGACAGAACTATGGCTACACCTTC. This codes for CASSIGQGQNYGYTF. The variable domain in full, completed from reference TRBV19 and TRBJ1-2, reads DGGITQSPKYLFRKEGQNVTLSCEQNLNHDAMYWYRQDPGQGLRLIYYSQIVNDFQKGDIAEGYSVSREKKESFPLTVTSAQKNPTAFYLCASSIGQGQNYGYTFGSGTRLTVV.

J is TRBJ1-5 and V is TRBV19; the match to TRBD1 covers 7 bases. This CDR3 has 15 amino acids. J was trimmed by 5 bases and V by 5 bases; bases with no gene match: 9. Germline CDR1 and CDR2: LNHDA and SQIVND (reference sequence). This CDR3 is CASSFTDREHQPQHF. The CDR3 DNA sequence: TGTGCCAGTAGTTTCACAGACAGGGAACATCAGCCCCAGCATTTT.

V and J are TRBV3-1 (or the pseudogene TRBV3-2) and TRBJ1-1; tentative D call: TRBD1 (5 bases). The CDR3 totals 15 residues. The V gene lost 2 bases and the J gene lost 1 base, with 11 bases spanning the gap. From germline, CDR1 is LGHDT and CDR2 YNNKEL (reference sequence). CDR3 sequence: CASSQSPGANTEAFF. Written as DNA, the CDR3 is TGTGCCAGCAGCCAAAGCCCCGGGGCGAACACTGAAGCTTTCTTT.

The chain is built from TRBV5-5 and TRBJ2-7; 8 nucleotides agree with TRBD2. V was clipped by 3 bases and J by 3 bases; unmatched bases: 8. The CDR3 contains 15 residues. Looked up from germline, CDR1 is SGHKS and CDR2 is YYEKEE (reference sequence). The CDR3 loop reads CASSWGTSLSYEQYF. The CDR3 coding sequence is TGTGCCAGCAGCTGGGGGACTAGTTTAAGCTACGAGCAGTACTTC.